What follows are 2 T cell receptor beta chains derived from one specimen sequenced in a study of control samples from healthy donors and cancer patients. Using immunoSEQ multiplex PCR, the repertoire was profiled, and TCRdb retains in-frame clones only, with some absent. The sample has about 150,000 clones, 85% to 95% seen once. The sample was blood. The receptors come from a woman aged 40 to 49 in good health.

The V and J genes are TRBV7-2 and TRBJ2-5; weak D call: TRBD1 (5 bases). Germline V gives CDR1 SGHTA, CDR2 FQGNSA. The CDR3 extends over 15 amino acids. With 1 base removed from V and 4 bases from J, the gap between germline ends came to 13 bases. The CDR3 protein is CASSLVRSGRETQYF. The CDR3, as DNA: TGTGCCAGCAGCTTAGTTCGCTCAGGGCGAGAGACCCAGTACTTC. Using reference TRBV7-2 and TRBJ2-5 for the parts outside the CDR3, the full variable domain is GAGVSQSPSNKVTEKGKDVELRCDPISGHTALYWYRQSLGQGLEFLIYFQGNSAPDKSGLPSDRFSAERTGGSVSTLTIQRTQQEDSAVYLCASSLVRSGRETQYFGPGTRLLVL.

Notes on this clone: Other DNA sequences in this sample translate to the same CDR3. The chain joins TRBV9 to TRBJ1-1, with no clear D. In germline, CDR1 is SGDLS, CDR2 YYNGEE. Trimming took off 3 bases at V and 0 bases at J, with 6 bases between the two ends. The CDR3 consists of 13 residues. CDR3 nucleotide sequence: TGTGCCAGCAGCGCCCAGGTGAACACTGAAGCTTTCTTT. Translation: CASSAQVNTEAFF.